The clone carrying this T cell receptor beta chain was picked up a small number of times. The antigen is not known. MiXCR was run by TCRdb on the 5' RACE reads, yielding one entry per CDR3 protein. The table has 400,000 to 650,000 distinct CDR3 sequences, about a fifth seen once; the top ten hold 16%. The sample belongs to a study of T cells after yellow fever vaccination. Study-level results: It was a small share of clonotypes that appeared in both CD4 and CD8 compartments.

Trimming took 4 bases from V and 1 from J, leaving 17 bases between them. The CDR3 contains 17 residues. Germline V CDR1 and CDR2: MNHEY, SVGEGT. The source material was PBMCs, sampled 21 days after the first yellow fever vaccination. This TCR was recovered from a man younger than 35 who received the YFV17D yellow fever vaccine. The chain carries TRBV6-2 or TRBV6-3 and TRBJ2-4; D is uncertain. This CDR3 reads CASSWVLRRDAKNIQYF. CDR3 nucleotides: TGTGCCAGCAGTTGGGTTCTGAGAAGGGATGCCAAAAACATTCAGTACTTC.